This TCR beta chain was documented in a study of T cells after yellow fever vaccination. V was shortened by 2 bases and J by 3 bases, with 10 bases between the two germline ends. Germline CDR1 and CDR2: SGDLS and YYNGEE. This CDR3 is built from 14 residues. This clonotype has just a few counts. Its antigen is as yet unknown. The authors made TCR cDNA by 5'RACE template switching, adding a universal primer site and UMIs. MiXCR was run by TCRdb on the 5' RACE reads, yielding one entry per CDR3 protein. Here the sample spans a few hundred thousand distinct CDR3 sequences, 17% being singletons. Whole-study results and caveats: When the response was secondary, it was weaker but reached its peak faster, day 5 versus 15.

V gene TRBV9 combines with J gene TRBJ2-3; the D is unclear. Sequenced material: PBMCs, taken 4 to 6 days after the first yellow fever vaccination. This sequence was found in a man aged 18-30 years who received the YFV17D yellow fever vaccine. CDR3 coding DNA: TGTGCCAGCAGCGTTACCCCCCTAACAGATACGCAGTATTTT. Translation gives CASSVTPLTDTQYF.